Below are 30 T cell receptor beta chains sequenced from a single sample in a study of cytomegalovirus exposure and HLA in healthy donors. A multiplex PCR was run with 60 Vbeta primers and 13 Jbeta primers. Some clones are missing from TCRdb's copy, which holds only in-frame ones; the method was immunoSEQ multiplex PCR. This sample has some 150,000 clones, with 70% to 90% found just once. The sample comprised PBMCs. These TCRs come from a woman younger than 45 in good health and CMV-seronegative.

The chain employs TRBV7-8 and TRBJ1-5; 8 positions match TRBD1. CDR3 length equals 15 residues. Germline V gives CDR1 SGHVS, CDR2 FQNEAQ. The V and J ends lost 4 bases and 3 bases, in that order; junction bases with no gene match: 5. As DNA, the CDR3 is TGTGCCAGCAGCTCCCAGACAGGGGCCAATCAGCCCCAGCATTTT. Translated, it gives CASSSQTGANQPQHF.

The chain has TRBV29-1 and TRBJ2-6; a possible D gene is TRBD1 (6 bases). CDR3 length: 17 amino acids. Trimming stripped 0 bases from V and 0 bases from J, with 12 bases between. Germline V gene data show CDR1 as SQVTM and CDR2 as ANQGSEA. CDR3 DNA sequence: TGCAGCGTTGAAGATCCCACAGGGAACTCTGGGGCCAACGTCCTGACTTTC. It specifies CSVEDPTGNSGANVLTF.

The V call is TRBV6-5, the J call TRBJ2-1, with TRBD2 matching over 10 bases. CDR1 and CDR2 from the germline V gene are MNHEY and SVGAGI. The trim removed 2 bases at V and 9 bases at J, leaving 7 bases unmatched. The CDR3 runs 15 residues. The CDR3 is CASSYVSSGGPEQFF. CDR3 sequence (DNA): TGTGCCAGCAGTTACGTGTCTAGCGGGGGTCCTGAGCAGTTCTTC.

Only a few counts were recorded for this clone. V is TRBV5-1 and J is TRBJ1-1; D perhaps matches TRBD1 (5 bases). Germline loops: CDR1 SGHRS, CDR2 YFSETQ. The CDR3 sequence is 15 residues long. V shed 4 bases and J shed 3 bases, with 16 bases lying between them. CDR3 sequence: CASSLSTAPDTEAFF. CDR3 DNA: TGCGCCAGCAGCCTCTCGACAGCACCGGACACTGAAGCTTTCTTT.

This sequence joins TRBV7-9 and TRBJ2-2; TRBD2 aligns across 8 bases. J was trimmed by 1 base and V by 4 bases; bases with no gene match: 5. The CDR3 contains 16 residues. Germline V lookup: CDR1 SEHNR, CDR2 FQNEAQ (reference sequence). The CDR3 is CASSSGAGENTGELFF. CDR3 nucleotide sequence: TGTGCCAGCAGCTCTGGAGCGGGGGAGAACACCGGGGAGCTGTTTTTT.

The DNA of the CDR3 is TGTGCCAGCAGTGACGCTGGCGGGGCCTACAATGAGCAGTTCTTC. Encoded protein: CASSDAGGAYNEQFF. The V and J genes are TRBV6-4 and TRBJ2-1, with TRBD2 as a possible D gene (6 bases). Germline V lookup: CDR1 MRHNA, CDR2 SNTAGT. The ends were cut back, 2 bases at V and 2 bases at J, with 10 bases in the middle. There are 15 residues in the CDR3.

In DNA, the CDR3 is TGTGCCAGCAGCTACGGACTAGCGGGGGTGTCCTACGAGCAGTACTTC. Translating gives CASSYGLAGVSYEQYF. V is TRBV7-2 and J is TRBJ2-7, with 13 bases matching TRBD2. The CDR3 is 16 amino acids. The germline CDR1 and CDR2 sequences are SGHTA and FQGNSA. Trimming removed 4 bases from V and 1 base from J; junction bases left unmatched: 4.

V and J are TRBV19 and TRBJ1-2, with TRBD1 identical over 10 bases. The germline V gene has CDR1 LNHDA and CDR2 SQIVND (reference sequence). CDR3 size: 15 residues. The junction had 9 bases not matched to a gene; V was cut back by 7 bases and J by 4 bases. DNA of the CDR3: TGTGCCAGTACCATGACAGGGGGCGTCTCCTATGGCTACACCTTC. Encoded protein: CASTMTGGVSYGYTF.

The chain uses TRBV7-7 and TRBJ2-3; perhaps TRBD1 as D (5 bases). CDR1 is SSHAT and CDR2 is FNYEAQ in the germline V gene (reference sequence). Trimming removed 1 base at V and 7 bases at J, with 9 bases between. The CDR3 is 13 residues long. The CDR3 nucleotides read TGTGCCAGCAGCTTAGGGGGCGGATATACGCAGTATTTT. Its protein is CASSLGGGYTQYF.

The chain joins TRBV5-6 to TRBJ2-2, with a weak D call TRBD2 (6 bases). This CDR3 is built from 14 residues. Trimming shortened V by 0 bases and J by 7 bases, and 10 bases separated the two germline ends. Per the germline V gene, CDR1 is SGHDT and CDR2 is YYEEEE. DNA of the CDR3: TGTGCCAGCAGCTTGGTCCTAGCGAACGGGGAGCTGTTTTTT. Translating it yields CASSLVLANGELFF.

The gene calls are TRBV10-3 and TRBJ1-5; D may be TRBD1 (5 bases). CDR3 size: 13 residues. CDR1 and CDR2 (germline): ENHRY, SYGVKD. Trimming cost V 6 bases and J 7 bases, with 13 bases left between them. CDR3 nucleotides: TGTGCCATCAGGGGGGGGACGGGGCAGCCCCAGCATTTT. The encoded protein is CAIRGGTGQPQHF.

The sample holds a few counts of this clone. This chain connects TRBV14 to TRBJ1-2; D may be TRBD1 (5 bases). CDR3 size: 13 residues. V lost 0 bases to trimming and J lost 10 bases, with 12 bases between them. Germline lookup yields CDR1 SGHDN and CDR2 FVKESK. The CDR3: CASSQDRGLPYTF. The CDR3, as DNA: TGTGCCAGCAGCCAAGACCGGGGACTGCCCTACACCTTC.

The chain carries TRBV6-6 and TRBJ1-2; 10 bases line up with TRBD1. The germline gives CDR1 MNHNY, CDR2 SVGAGI (reference sequence). V shed 2 bases, J shed 3 bases, and the junction held 6 bases outside the gene matches. The CDR3 covers 16 residues. This chain's CDR3 is CASSYVGGTGDYGYTF. CDR3 nucleotides: TGTGCCAGCAGTTACGTCGGCGGGACAGGGGACTATGGCTACACCTTC.

The chain is built from TRBV9 and TRBJ1-1; D perhaps matches TRBD1 (5 bases). V dropped 10 bases and J dropped 4 bases, with 20 bases sitting between them. The CDR3 extends over 14 amino acids. CDR1 is SGDLS and CDR2 is YYNGEE in the germline V gene. CDR3 in amino acids: CASTPSGGVTEAFF. The CDR3 bases are TGTGCCTCTACCCCATCGGGGGGGGTCACTGAAGCTTTCTTT.

A few counts support this clone. This sequence joins TRBV27 and TRBJ1-1; D unclear. Germline CDR1 is MNHEY and CDR2 is SMNVEV (reference sequence). Trimming took off 8 bases at V and 1 base at J, with 11 bases between the two ends. The CDR3 runs 13 residues. The CDR3 region has the DNA TGTGCCAGCGTGGGCGGGTGGAACACTGAAGCTTTCTTT. Translation: CASVGGWNTEAFF.

J is TRBJ2-5 and V is TRBV5-1; 11 bases align to TRBD1. The junction had 8 bases not matched to a gene; V was cut back by 4 bases and J by 6 bases. The germline CDR1 and CDR2 sequences are SGHRS and YFSETQ. This CDR3 is built from 15 residues. The CDR3 DNA sequence: TGCGCCAGCAGCGGCGGGACAGGGGGTGTTCAGACCCAGTACTTC. It translates to CASSGGTGGVQTQYF.

The V gene is TRBV5-5, the J gene TRBJ2-7; D is possibly TRBD1 (6 bases). This CDR3 has 13 amino acids. Germline CDR1 is SGHKS and CDR2 is YYEKEE (reference sequence). V was clipped by 3 bases and J by 2 bases, with 9 bases between them. CDR3 coding DNA: TGTGCCAGCAGCTGGACAGAGACCTACGAGCAGTACTTC. Its protein product is CASSWTETYEQYF.

The rearrangement uses TRBV19 and TRBJ1-2; D might be TRBD1 (5 bases). The V end lost 4 bases, the J end lost 4 bases, and 13 bases lay between the germline ends. Germline V gene lookup returns CDR1 LNHDA and CDR2 SQIVND (reference sequence). This CDR3 has 14 amino acids. The DNA for the CDR3 is TGTGCCAGTAGTAAGCTGGGGCGGGGCTATGGCTACACCTTC. The encoded protein is CASSKLGRGYGYTF.

The J gene is TRBJ2-7, the V gene TRBV30, with 7 bases matching TRBD2. The junction had 7 bases not matched to a gene; V was cut back by 5 bases and J by 0 bases. CDR1 and CDR2 (germline): GTSNPN, SVGIG (reference sequence). The CDR3 is 14 amino acids. Here the CDR3 DNA reads TGTGCCTGGCGGGGGGTGTTGCCCTCCTACGAGCAGTACTTC. This gives the protein CAWRGVLPSYEQYF.

The rearrangement uses TRBV7-7 and TRBJ2-1, with TRBD2 as a possible D gene (6 bases). The CDR3 contains 16 residues. Germline values: CDR1 SSHAT, CDR2 FNYEAQ (reference sequence). Trimming shortened V by 5 bases and J by 1 base, and 15 bases separated the two germline ends. The CDR3, as DNA: TGTGCCAGCAGCCCCGGGCGGGACCCATCCTACAATGAGCAGTTCTTC. Protein product: CASSPGRDPSYNEQFF.

The chain couples TRBV4-3 to TRBJ1-1; TRBD1 aligns across 7 bases. CDR3 length: 19 amino acids. Losses at the gene ends were 1 base for V and 0 bases for J; bases not matched to a gene: 14. Germline CDR1 and CDR2: LGHNA and YSLEER. CDR3 sequence reads: CASSQGGATGLLMNTEAFF. The CDR3 DNA follows: TGCGCCAGCAGCCAAGGCGGCGCGACAGGGCTCCTAATGAACACTGAAGCTTTCTTT.

The chain recombines TRBV19 with TRBJ1-5; 8 nucleotides match TRBD1. Germline CDR1 and CDR2: LNHDA and SQIVND (reference sequence). After removal of 6 bases from V and 6 bases from J, the junction contained 4 bases not matched to a gene. There are 13 residues in the CDR3. The CDR3 loop reads CASSGQGTQPQHF. CDR3 DNA: TGTGCCAGTAGCGGACAGGGTACTCAGCCCCAGCATTTT.

The gene calls are TRBV9 and TRBJ2-3; a weak D match, TRBD1 (6 bases). The CDR3 runs to 15 residues. The germline V gene encodes CDR1 SGDLS and CDR2 YYNGEE. V was shortened by 0 bases and J by 5 bases, with 13 bases between the two germline ends. CDR3 region: CASSVDTGQKDTQYF. In nucleotides, the CDR3 is TGTGCCAGCAGCGTAGACACCGGACAGAAAGATACGCAGTATTTT.

This clone was seen once. The chain joins TRBV27 to TRBJ2-1; 10 bases are a match to TRBD2. This CDR3 comprises 16 residues. Germline-derived CDR1 and CDR2 are MNHEY and SMNVEV (reference sequence). The V and J ends lost 3 bases and 5 bases, in that order; junction bases with no gene match: 7. CDR3 protein: CASSFQPGLANNEQFF. The CDR3 DNA reads TGTGCCAGCAGTTTCCAACCGGGACTAGCGAACAATGAGCAGTTCTTC.

The chain couples TRBV7-2 to TRBJ2-3; D is uncertain. This CDR3 contains 16 residues. Between the trimmed V and J ends, which lost 1 base and 3 bases, there was a span of 14 bases. CDR1 and CDR2 (germline): SGHTA, FQGNSA. The CDR3 loop reads CASSLEWSYGTDTQYF. CDR3 nucleotides: TGTGCCAGCAGCTTAGAGTGGTCCTACGGGACAGATACGCAGTATTTT. The complete variable domain, with remaining parts taken from reference TRBV7-2 and TRBJ2-3, reads GAGVSQSPSNKVTEKGKDVELRCDPISGHTALYWYRQSLGQGLEFLIYFQGNSAPDKSGLPSDRFSAERTGGSVSTLTIQRTQQEDSAVYLCASSLEWSYGTDTQYFGPGTRLTVL.

V is TRBV6-1 and J is TRBJ1-5; D is possibly TRBD1 (5 bases). V lost 1 base, J lost 7 bases, and 17 bases lay in between. Looked up from germline, CDR1 is MNHNS and CDR2 is SASEGT. The CDR3 is made up of 16 amino acids. The CDR3 sequence: CASSEEAPLGGQPQHF. CDR3 sequence (DNA): TGTGCCAGCAGTGAAGAAGCTCCCCTCGGGGGGCAGCCCCAGCATTTT.

This clone was seen only once. The gene calls are TRBV5-1 and TRBJ2-1; 8 bases are shared with TRBD1. Germline values: CDR1 SGHRS, CDR2 YFSETQ. The CDR3 consists of 14 residues. Unmatched junction bases numbered 6, after V lost 2 bases and J lost 8 bases. The CDR3 coding sequence is TGCGCCAGCAGCTTTAGGACAGGGCGGGATGAGCAGTTCTTC. Its translation is CASSFRTGRDEQFF.

The chain links TRBV28 to TRBJ2-1; tentative D call: TRBD2 (6 bases). Trimming cost V 6 bases and J 7 bases, with 25 bases left between them. CDR3 length: 17 residues. Germline loops: CDR1 MDHEN, CDR2 SYDVKM. As DNA, the CDR3 is TGTGCCAGCAGGCGGGCTGGAGGTAGCGGCTATGCGAATGAGCAGTTCTTC. It encodes CASRRAGGSGYANEQFF.

A single count supports this clone. This rearrangement joins TRBV5-8 to TRBJ2-4, with 7 bases identical to TRBD2. This CDR3 spans 15 amino acids. CDR1 and CDR2 from the germline V gene are SGHTS and YDEGEE. Trimming took 4 bases from V and 2 from J; bases not matched to a gene: 6. DNA of the CDR3: TGTGCCAGCAGCCAGGCGGGAGTGTCCAAAAACATTCAGTACTTC. Translation: CASSQAGVSKNIQYF.

About this clone: One end of the junction does not line up with germline, which may come from a read error. Other DNA sequences in the sample encode the same CDR3. CDR3 residues: CASSLHRLAGSDEQYF. For the CDR3, the DNA is TGCGCCAGCAGCTTACACAGACTAGCGGGATCTGACGAGCAGTACTTC. The chain combines TRBV7-9 with TRBJ2-7, with 11 bases lining up with TRBD2. Germline CDR1 SEHNR, CDR2 FQNEAQ (reference sequence). This CDR3 is built from 16 residues.